This T cell receptor (beta chain) was documented in a study of blood T cell repertoires in COVID-19. Study overall: Nucleic acid was either cDNA or gDNA, and it came from T cells, B-cell-depleted T cells, or PBMCs.

Patients from Seattle were sampled longitudinally, starting during active infection. The table lists this clone with a count of one. As handled by the study authors: Reference gene primer amplification gave nucleated cell count estimates. Some clones are missing from TCRdb's copy, which holds only in-frame ones; the method was immunoSEQ multiplex PCR. For V, J and clone size, that table is used; D and trimming come from the DNA. The sample holds more than 100,000 clones, 90% seen once. Sequenced material: peripheral blood. This receptor was taken from a woman aged 60-75 years with COVID-19, enrolled during active disease.

CDR3: CASSLSSGVGGTQYF. CDR3 DNA sequence: TGTGCCAGCAGTTTATCATCCGGGGTTGGCGGGACCCAGTACTTC. The rearrangement links TRBV27 to TRBJ2-5, with D possibly matching TRBD2 (5 bases). Trimming left V 0 bases short and J 7 bases short, with 15 bases between. The CDR3 contains 15 residues. In germline, CDR1 is MNHEY, CDR2 SMNVEV (reference sequence).